What follows are 32 T cell receptor beta chains derived from one specimen sequenced in a study of cytomegalovirus exposure and HLA in healthy donors. 13 Jbeta primers and 60 Vbeta primers were used for the PCR. Here immunoSEQ multiplex PCR was the method, and the copy in TCRdb shows in-frame clones only, minus some. The table has about 130,000 clones, 75% to 85% seen once. Sequencing was done on a sample of PBMCs. These receptor sequences come from a girl aged 2-10 years in good health and CMV-seronegative.

This clone came up a few times. As DNA, the CDR3 is TGTGCCAGCGGACAGGACGGAGAGCAGTTCTTC. This encodes CASGQDGEQFF. The chain recombines TRBV28 with TRBJ2-1, with TRBD1 matching 7 bases. Germline V lookup: CDR1 MDHEN, CDR2 SYDVKM. This CDR3 has 11 residues. V gave up 8 bases and J gave up 10 bases; unmatched junction bases: 5.

The rearrangement joins TRBV5-1 to TRBJ2-1, with 11 bases lining up with TRBD2. The CDR3 totals 15 residues. Trimming took 0 bases from V and 8 from J; bases not matched to a gene: 4. Looked up from germline, CDR1 is SGHRS and CDR2 is YFSETQ. DNA for the CDR3: TGCGCCAGCAGCTTGGAGACTAGCGGGATCTATGAGCAGTTCTTC. Translation gives CASSLETSGIYEQFF. Full variable domain (missing parts from reference TRBV5-1 and TRBJ2-1): KAGVTQTPRYLIKTRGQQVTLSCSPISGHRSVSWYQQTPGQGLQFLFEYFSETQRNKGNFPGRFSGRQFSNSRSEMNVSTLELGDSALYLCASSLETSGIYEQFFGPGTRLTVL.

The rearrangement uses TRBV20-1 and TRBJ2-7, with D perhaps TRBD1 (6 bases). Trimming took off 2 bases at V and 4 bases at J, with 6 bases between the two ends. The V gene's germline CDR1 is DFQATT and CDR2 SNEGSKA (reference sequence). The CDR3 length is 11 residues. This CDR3 is CSARQGYEQYF. CDR3 coding DNA: TGCAGTGCTAGACAGGGGTACGAGCAGTACTTC.

The chain recombines TRBV27 with TRBJ2-1; 7 bases are shared with TRBD2. CDR1 is MNHEY, CDR2 SMNVEV, per germline (reference sequence). This CDR3 contains 13 residues. V shed 6 bases and J 9 bases; nucleotides not matched to a gene: 8. CDR3 in DNA: TGTGCCAGCAGCCTACCGACGGGGGGTGAGCAGTTCTTC. Amino acids: CASSLPTGGEQFF.

The chain carries TRBV9 and TRBJ2-3, with a weak D call TRBD2 (6 bases). With 2 bases removed from V and 2 bases from J, the gap between germline ends came to 12 bases. The germline V gene encodes CDR1 SGDLS and CDR2 YYNGEE. The CDR3 contains 15 residues. DNA of the CDR3: TGTGCCAGCAGCGTCACGGGACTCCTCACAGATACGCAGTATTTT. Translation: CASSVTGLLTDTQYF.

The V and J genes are TRBV27 and TRBJ2-7; the match to TRBD1 covers 9 bases. Looked up from germline, CDR1 is MNHEY and CDR2 is SMNVEV (reference sequence). This CDR3 region has 17 residues. Unmatched junction bases numbered 9, after V lost 2 bases and J lost 1 base. The CDR3 DNA reads TGTGCCAGCAGTTTAACCCCCGGGACAGGGAGGTCCTACGAGCAGTACTTC. Encoded protein: CASSLTPGTGRSYEQYF.

The rearrangement links TRBV5-1 to TRBJ2-5; TRBD2 matches at 13 bases. The last part of the DNA fits TRBJ2-7 better; the J call may be wrong. Germline lookup yields CDR1 SGHRS and CDR2 YFSETQ. The CDR3 length is 16 residues. CDR3 region: CASSLLAGGPFYEQYF. DNA for the CDR3: TGCGCCAGCAGCCTACTAGCGGGAGGGCCTTTCTACGAGCAGTACTTC.

The V and J genes are TRBV9 and TRBJ1-2, with D unclear. The CDR3 is made up of 17 amino acids. Trimming left V 4 bases short and J 4 bases short, with 23 bases between. Germline values: CDR1 SGDLS, CDR2 YYNGEE. The CDR3 nucleotides are TGTGCCAGCAGCCAAAGAGATAGCCTCTTATCTTTCTATGGCTACACCTTC. It is translated as CASSQRDSLLSFYGYTF.

V and J are TRBV7-4 and TRBJ1-1; TRBD1 matches at 7 bases. The V and J ends lost 0 bases and 3 bases, in that order; junction bases with no gene match: 4. The germline V gene has CDR1 SGHVT and CDR2 SQSDAQ. The CDR3 length is 15 residues. The CDR3: CASSLAGGWDTEAFF. In nucleotides, the CDR3 is TGTGCCAGCAGCTTAGCAGGGGGCTGGGACACTGAAGCTTTCTTT.

The chain has TRBV9 and TRBJ2-7, with 7 bases identical to TRBD1. With V trimmed by 3 bases and J by 5 bases, 14 bases remained unmatched. The CDR3 extends over 16 amino acids. CDR1 is SGDLS, CDR2 YYNGEE, per germline. The CDR3 here is CASSALQGDVGDEQYF. In nucleotides, the CDR3 is TGTGCCAGCAGCGCCCTGCAGGGGGACGTCGGGGACGAGCAGTACTTC.

The gene calls are TRBV15 and TRBJ2-2; TRBD2 agrees at 10 bases. Germline CDR1 is LNHNV and CDR2 is YYDKDF (reference sequence). V trimming: 5 bases; J trimming: 2 bases; junction bases outside the gene matches: 14. The CDR3 has 19 residues. The DNA of the CDR3 is TGTGCCACCAGCGGACTACCTGTAGCGGGGGGATTTAACACCGGGGAGCTGTTTTTT. Amino acid sequence: CATSGLPVAGGFNTGELFF. The full variable domain, with the rest looked up from reference TRBV15 and TRBJ2-2, is DAMVIQNPRYQVTQFGKPVTLSCSQTLNHNVMYWYQQKSSQAPKLLFHYYDKDFNNEADTPDNFQSRRPNTSFCFLDIRSPGLGDTAMYLCATSGLPVAGGFNTGELFFGEGSRLTVL.

The chain couples TRBV19 to TRBJ2-1, with 12 bases lining up with TRBD1. Germline values: CDR1 LNHDA, CDR2 SQIVND (reference sequence). With 6 bases clipped from V and 10 bases from J, the junction kept 13 bases outside the gene matches. This CDR3 contains 16 residues. CDR3 DNA sequence: TGTGCCAGTAGCCTCACCGGGACAGGGGGCGTTAGGGAGCAGTTCTTC. This translates into CASSLTGTGGVREQFF.

V and J are TRBV5-5 and TRBJ2-5; D not resolved. The CDR3 contains 14 residues. Germline CDR1 is SGHKS and CDR2 is YYEKEE (reference sequence). Trimming removed 2 bases at V and 2 bases at J, with 10 bases between. For the CDR3, the DNA is TGTGCCAGCAGCTTCCGTGGCAGGCAAGAGACCCAGTACTTC. Its translation is CASSFRGRQETQYF.

This clone has more than one count but fewer than ten. V usage is TRBV30 and J usage is TRBJ1-2; 9 bases are shared with TRBD1. V was pared by 3 bases and J by 7 bases, with 12 bases of the junction left unmatched. The CDR3 covers 15 residues. Germline lookup yields CDR1 GTSNPN and CDR2 SVGIG (reference sequence). The DNA of the CDR3 is TGTGCCTGGAGGGGGGCTGGGACAGGGTGGGGTGGCTACACCTTC. It is translated as CAWRGAGTGWGGYTF.

This chain joins TRBV15 and TRBJ2-1, with TRBD2 identical over 7 bases. J was trimmed by 4 bases and V by 9 bases; bases with no gene match: 12. The CDR3 spans 15 residues. Germline V gene sequence: CDR1 LNHNV, CDR2 YYDKDF (reference sequence). The CDR3 DNA reads as TGTGCCACTAGAACGGGGGGTAACGGATACAATGAGCAGTTCTTC. The encoded protein is CATRTGGNGYNEQFF.

The rearrangement links TRBV19 to TRBJ2-1; 7 bases are shared with TRBD2. Germline V gene data show CDR1 as LNHDA and CDR2 as SQIVND (reference sequence). The V gene end was trimmed by 1 base and the J gene end by 4 bases; junction bases not matched to a gene: 4. This CDR3 has 15 residues. The CDR3 region is CASSIVEGGYNEQFF. The CDR3 DNA sequence: TGTGCCAGTAGTATAGTTGAGGGAGGGTACAATGAGCAGTTCTTC.

V and J are TRBV7-2 and TRBJ2-2; a possible D gene is TRBD2 (6 bases). This CDR3 region has 14 residues. Trimming took 5 bases from V and 6 from J, leaving 13 bases between them. The germline V gene encodes CDR1 SGHTA and CDR2 FQGNSA. The CDR3 DNA sequence: TGTGCCAGCAGCACTCGGACTATCCCCGGGGAGCTGTTTTTT. This gives the protein CASSTRTIPGELFF.

The genes are TRBV19 and TRBJ1-5; 10 nucleotides match TRBD1. The germline V gene has CDR1 LNHDA and CDR2 SQIVND (reference sequence). This CDR3 is 15 amino acids long. V trimming: 7 bases; J trimming: 5 bases; junction bases outside the gene matches: 8. CDR3 in amino acids: CASNSPGTGDQPQHF. The CDR3, as DNA: TGTGCCAGTAATTCCCCCGGGACAGGGGATCAGCCCCAGCATTTT.

This clone appeared once. This rearrangement joins TRBV7-9 to TRBJ2-7; D is ambiguous. The CDR3 has 14 amino acids. V was pared by 5 bases and J by 2 bases, with 13 bases between. Germline CDR1 reads SEHNR; CDR2 reads FQNEAQ (reference sequence). The CDR3 DNA reads as TGTGCCAGCAGCCCTAGAGTAATTCCCTACGAGCAGTACTTC. This sequence encodes CASSPRVIPYEQYF.

The chain combines TRBV7-2 with TRBJ2-7, with 11 bases identical to TRBD1. The CDR3 runs to 18 residues. Germline-derived CDR1 and CDR2 are SGHTA and FQGNSA. J was trimmed by 0 bases and V by 0 bases; bases with no gene match: 7. CDR3 amino acids: CASSLALPGQGDSYEQYF. In DNA, the CDR3 is TGTGCCAGCAGCTTAGCTCTCCCGGGACAGGGGGACTCCTACGAGCAGTACTTC.

This chain connects TRBV30 to TRBJ1-2; D is possibly TRBD1 (6 bases). The V end lost 4 bases, the J end lost 1 base, and 13 bases lay between the germline ends. The CDR3 runs to 14 residues. In germline, CDR1 is GTSNPN, CDR2 SVGIG (reference sequence). The CDR3 region has the DNA TGTGCCTGGATGTCGTGGGGGCTTAACTATGGCTACACCTTC. As protein: CAWMSWGLNYGYTF.

This clone was seen only a few times. The CDR3 region is CASSFPDSLTLFF. The CDR3 DNA follows: TGTGCCAGCAGCTTCCCTGACAGCCTAACGCTGTTTTTT. V usage is TRBV7-9 and J usage is TRBJ1-4; a weak D match, TRBD1 (5 bases). Deletions cut 3 bases from V and 14 bases from J, with 16 bases between. CDR1 is SEHNR and CDR2 is FQNEAQ in the germline V gene (reference sequence). This CDR3 has 13 amino acids. The full variable domain, its missing parts supplied by reference TRBV7-9 and TRBJ1-4, is DTGVSQNPRHKITKRGQNVTFRCDPISEHNRLYWYRQTLGQGPEFLTYFQNEAQLEKSRLLSDRFSAERPKGSFSTLEIQRTEQGDSAMYLCASSFPDSLTLFFGSGTQLSVL.

The rearrangement links TRBV30 to TRBJ2-5; 7 positions match TRBD1. The DNA end is more similar to TRBJ2-7, so the J call may be wrong. Germline V gene lookup returns CDR1 GTSNPN and CDR2 SVGIG (reference sequence). The CDR3 contains 14 residues. The chain's CDR3 is CAWSQRQGSYEQYF. In DNA, the CDR3 is TGTGCCTGGAGCCAACGACAGGGCTCCTACGAGCAGTACTTC.

The chain couples TRBV27 to TRBJ2-4, with 7 bases that match TRBD1. The germline V gene encodes CDR1 MNHEY and CDR2 SMNVEV (reference sequence). The J segment lost 3 bases and the V segment lost 3 bases, leaving 5 bases of the junction unmatched. This CDR3 is built from 15 residues. The CDR3 sequence is CASSFLQGDKNIQYF. The DNA of the CDR3 is TGTGCCAGCAGTTTTCTTCAGGGGGACAAAAACATTCAGTACTTC.

This clone has a single count. The chain links TRBV7-9 to TRBJ1-4, with TRBD1 as a possible D gene (5 bases). Germline V gene sequence: CDR1 SEHNR, CDR2 FQNEAQ (reference sequence). This CDR3 comprises 15 residues. The V end was cut by 0 bases, the J end by 13 bases, with 18 bases between. CDR3 region: CASSLAGASQDGLFF. Written as DNA, the CDR3 is TGTGCCAGCAGCTTAGCTGGGGCCTCGCAGGACGGACTGTTTTTT. Based on the CDR3 plus reference TRBV7-9 and TRBJ1-4, the full variable domain is DTGVSQNPRHKITKRGQNVTFRCDPISEHNRLYWYRQTLGQGPEFLTYFQNEAQLEKSRLLSDRFSAERPKGSFSTLEIQRTEQGDSAMYLCASSLAGASQDGLFFGSGTQLSVL.

Concerning this clone itself: Other DNA variants within this sample encode the same CDR3. This chain joins TRBV7-9 and TRBJ1-4; D remains ambiguous. CDR3 length: 15 amino acids. The ends were cut back, 2 bases at V and 6 bases at J, with 13 bases in the middle. The germline gives CDR1 SEHNR, CDR2 FQNEAQ (reference sequence). The DNA of the CDR3 is TGTGCCAGCAGCTTATATGCGGGGAGGGATGAAAAACTGTTTTTT. It is translated as CASSLYAGRDEKLFF. The variable domain in full, completed from reference TRBV7-9 and TRBJ1-4, reads DTGVSQNPRHKITKRGQNVTFRCDPISEHNRLYWYRQTLGQGPEFLTYFQNEAQLEKSRLLSDRFSAERPKGSFSTLEIQRTEQGDSAMYLCASSLYAGRDEKLFFGSGTQLSVL.

V is TRBV4-2 and J is TRBJ2-7; TRBD2 matches 8 bases. CDR1 and CDR2 (germline): LGHNA, YNFKEQ. CDR3 length: 15 amino acids. Losses at the gene ends were 4 bases for V and 2 bases for J; bases not matched to a gene: 7. This CDR3 reads CASSLARLATYEQYF. Written as DNA, the CDR3 is TGTGCCAGCAGCCTAGCACGACTAGCGACCTACGAGCAGTACTTC.

V gene TRBV11-2 combines with J gene TRBJ1-1; D unresolved. Trimming took 5 bases from V and 0 from J, leaving 4 bases between them. Per germline, CDR1 SGHAT and CDR2 FQNNGV. CDR3 length: 12 amino acids. CDR3 sequence: CASSQVNTEAFF. The DNA for the CDR3 is TGTGCCAGCAGCCAGGTGAACACTGAAGCTTTCTTT. The full variable domain, in which reference TRBV11-2 and TRBJ1-1 provide the parts outside the CDR3, is EAGVAQSPRYKIIEKRQSVAFWCNPISGHATLYWYQQILGQGPKLLIQFQNNGVVDDSQLPKDRFSAERLKGVDSTLKIQPAKLEDSAVYLCASSQVNTEAFFGQGTRLTVV.

This clone was counted a single time. The chain has TRBV5-1 and TRBJ2-5; D is unclear. The assigned J gene may be wrong: the sequence end matches TRBJ2-7 better. The CDR3 sequence is 13 residues long. Germline V gene data show CDR1 as SGHRS and CDR2 as YFSETQ. This CDR3 is CASRAHDFGEQYF. CDR3 in DNA: TGCGCCAGCAGAGCCCATGACTTTGGCGAGCAGTACTTC.

This clone was detected only once. The chain joins TRBV10-2 to TRBJ2-3; 10 positions match TRBD2. The V gene's germline CDR1 is WSHSY and CDR2 SAAADI. V gave up 5 bases and J gave up 0 bases; unmatched junction bases: 8. The CDR3 covers 17 residues. DNA of the CDR3: TGCGCCAGCAGTAACCCCCCGGGACTAGCGAGCACAGATACGCAGTATTTT. Amino acids: CASSNPPGLASTDTQYF.

V and J are TRBV28 and TRBJ2-2, with 7 bases matching TRBD2. The CDR3 runs 15 residues. Germline V gene lookup returns CDR1 MDHEN and CDR2 SYDVKM. After removal of 10 bases from V and 2 bases from J, the junction contained 10 bases not matched to a gene. The CDR3 protein is CATSGLAANTGELFF. CDR3 coding DNA: TGTGCCACATCGGGGCTAGCGGCCAACACCGGGGAGCTGTTTTTT.

V and J are TRBV7-6 and TRBJ2-5; D remains ambiguous. The J call may not be correct, given that the DNA end is closer to TRBJ2-7. Germline V lookup: CDR1 SGHVS, CDR2 FNYEAQ. This CDR3 is built from 13 residues. CDR3 sequence reads: CASSLAAYYEQYF. CDR3 nucleotide sequence: TGTGCCAGCAGCTTAGCAGCCTACTACGAGCAGTACTTC.